The 10 T cell receptor beta chains below all came from one sample that was sequenced in a study of blood T cell repertoires in COVID-19 (dated by TCRdb to 2018 to 2020). Library preparation employed the immunoSEQ multiplex PCR assay. TCRdb retrieved this table from immuneACCESS and kept in-frame rearrangements only. Not all clones are present; in checked studies, unresolved V genes account for under half, and no reason is known for the remainder. Present in this sample are a few hundred thousand clones, 65% to 85% of which were seen just once. Less than 3.5% of the sample is held by the ten biggest clonotypes. The sample taken for sequencing was peripheral blood. All receptors come from a man aged 45-65 years with active or convalescent COVID-19.

This clone was counted only a few times. V usage is TRBV28 and J usage is TRBJ1-5; 11 nucleotides line up with TRBD1. The CDR3 totals 18 residues. V dropped 6 bases and J dropped 4; count of bases not matched to a gene: 14. Per the germline V gene, CDR1 is MDHEN and CDR2 is SYDVKM. The CDR3 here is CASSLPRNRDRGNQPQHF. Here the CDR3 DNA reads TGTGCCAGCAGCCTACCCCGGAACCGGGACAGGGGGAATCAGCCCCAGCATTTT.

The J gene is TRBJ2-1, the V gene TRBV2; maybe TRBD1 (5 bases). V was shortened by 3 bases and J by 10 bases, with 16 bases between the two germline ends. This CDR3 comprises 14 residues. Germline CDR1 and CDR2: SNHLY and FYNNEI. The CDR3, as DNA: TGTGCCAGCAGTGACCCAAGAAAGGGGATCGAGCAGTTCTTC. Translation: CASSDPRKGIEQFF.

This clone was picked up a small number of times. The chain links TRBV4-3 to TRBJ1-2; unclear D gene. The CDR3 consists of 14 residues. V lost 0 bases to trimming and J lost 0 bases, with 5 bases between them. Germline V CDR1 and CDR2: LGHNA, YSLEER. Written as DNA, the CDR3 is TGCGCCAGCAGCCAAGAGAGAGCTAACTATGGCTACACCTTC. Encoded protein: CASSQERANYGYTF.

In DNA form, the CDR3 reads TGTGCCAGCAGTTTACGAGGACAGGGGGGGAACAATGAGCAGTTCTTC. Amino acid sequence: CASSLRGQGGNNEQFF. The chain couples TRBV28 to TRBJ2-1; 10 bases align to TRBD1. Germline CDR1 and CDR2: MDHEN and SYDVKM. The junction had 6 bases not matched to a gene; V was cut back by 2 bases and J by 5 bases. The CDR3 extends over 16 amino acids.

CDR3 loop: CASSSPRDRGDTEAFF. The CDR3 DNA sequence: TGTGCCAGCAGCTCCCCCCGGGACAGGGGTGACACTGAAGCTTTCTTT. The chain is built from TRBV13 and TRBJ1-1, with 10 bases matching TRBD1. Trimming removed 4 bases from V and 3 bases from J; junction bases left unmatched: 8. Germline-derived CDR1 and CDR2 are PRHDT and FYEKMQ (reference sequence). This CDR3 contains 16 residues.

The chain employs TRBV5-8 and TRBJ2-1; 9 nucleotides align to TRBD2. CDR1 is SGHTS and CDR2 is YDEGEE in the germline V gene. This CDR3 is built from 16 residues. With 1 base clipped from V and 9 bases from J, the junction kept 11 bases outside the gene matches. CDR3 region: CASSLIAGGPVGEQFF. CDR3 in DNA: TGTGCCAGCAGCTTGATCGCGGGAGGGCCGGTAGGTGAGCAGTTCTTC.

The chain links TRBV19 to TRBJ1-2; 7 bases match TRBD1. With V trimmed by 7 bases and J by 4 bases, 6 bases remained unmatched. The length of the CDR3 is 13 residues. The germline V gene encodes CDR1 LNHDA and CDR2 SQIVND (reference sequence). The CDR3 DNA sequence: TGTGCCAGTACCAGGGACAGAAGCTATGGCTACACCTTC. Translated: CASTRDRSYGYTF.

This chain links TRBV6-5 with TRBJ1-1; D is unclear. The CDR3 is 15 residues long. The V gene lost 4 bases and the J gene lost 2 bases, with 14 bases spanning the gap. Germline loops: CDR1 MNHEY, CDR2 SVGAGI. The CDR3 loop reads CASSSTPPGNTEAFF. The CDR3 bases are TGTGCCAGCAGTTCCACCCCCCCGGGAAACACTGAAGCTTTCTTT.

V gene TRBV19 combines with J gene TRBJ2-5, with TRBD2 identical over 15 bases. J gave up 1 base and V 2 bases, and 2 bases lay outside the gene matches. The length of the CDR3 is 17 residues. CDR1 is LNHDA, CDR2 SQIVND, per germline (reference sequence). This chain's CDR3 is CASSIRTSGRVQETQYF. CDR3 DNA: TGTGCCAGTAGTATACGGACTAGCGGGAGGGTCCAAGAGACCCAGTACTTC.

The chain joins TRBV28 to TRBJ2-7, with D possibly being TRBD1 (6 bases). V was pared by 5 bases and J by 1 base, with 15 bases between. CDR3 length: 15 residues. The germline V gene encodes CDR1 MDHEN and CDR2 SYDVKM. CDR3 DNA: TGTGCCAGCAGTCCCTCAGGGACACCTTCCTACGAGCAGTACTTC. It translates to CASSPSGTPSYEQYF.